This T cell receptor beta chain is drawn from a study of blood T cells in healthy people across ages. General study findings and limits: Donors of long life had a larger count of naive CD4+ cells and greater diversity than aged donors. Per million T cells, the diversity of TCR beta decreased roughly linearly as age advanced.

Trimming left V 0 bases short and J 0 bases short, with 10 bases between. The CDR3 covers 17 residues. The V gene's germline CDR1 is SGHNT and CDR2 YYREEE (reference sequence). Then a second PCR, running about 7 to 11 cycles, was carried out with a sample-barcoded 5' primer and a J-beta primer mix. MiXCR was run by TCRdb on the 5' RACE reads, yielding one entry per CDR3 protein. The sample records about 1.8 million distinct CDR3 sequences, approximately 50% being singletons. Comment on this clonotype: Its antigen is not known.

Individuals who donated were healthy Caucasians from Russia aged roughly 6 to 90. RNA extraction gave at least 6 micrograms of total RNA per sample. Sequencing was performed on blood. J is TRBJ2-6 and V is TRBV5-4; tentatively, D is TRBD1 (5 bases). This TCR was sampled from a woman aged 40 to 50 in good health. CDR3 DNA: TGTGCCAGCAGCTTGGGACAGTTCCGCTCTGGGGCCAACGTCCTGACTTTC. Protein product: CASSLGQFRSGANVLTF.